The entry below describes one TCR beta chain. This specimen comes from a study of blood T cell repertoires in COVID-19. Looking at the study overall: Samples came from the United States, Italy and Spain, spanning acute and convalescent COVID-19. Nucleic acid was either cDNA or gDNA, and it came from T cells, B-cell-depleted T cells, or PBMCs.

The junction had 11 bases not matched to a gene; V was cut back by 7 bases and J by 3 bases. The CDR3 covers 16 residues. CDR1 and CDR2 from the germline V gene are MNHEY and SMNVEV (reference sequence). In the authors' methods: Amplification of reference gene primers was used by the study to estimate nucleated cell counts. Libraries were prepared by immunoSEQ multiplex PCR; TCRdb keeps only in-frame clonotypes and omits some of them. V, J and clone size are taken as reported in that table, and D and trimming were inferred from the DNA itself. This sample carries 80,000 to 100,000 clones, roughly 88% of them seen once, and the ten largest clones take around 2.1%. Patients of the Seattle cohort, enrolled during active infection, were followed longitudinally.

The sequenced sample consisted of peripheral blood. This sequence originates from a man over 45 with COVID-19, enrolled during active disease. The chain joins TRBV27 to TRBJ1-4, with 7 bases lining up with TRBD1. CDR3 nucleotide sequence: TGTGCCAGCACCTTTAGTAGGGGGCTTGCTAATGAAAAACTGTTTTTT. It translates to CASTFSRGLANEKLFF.